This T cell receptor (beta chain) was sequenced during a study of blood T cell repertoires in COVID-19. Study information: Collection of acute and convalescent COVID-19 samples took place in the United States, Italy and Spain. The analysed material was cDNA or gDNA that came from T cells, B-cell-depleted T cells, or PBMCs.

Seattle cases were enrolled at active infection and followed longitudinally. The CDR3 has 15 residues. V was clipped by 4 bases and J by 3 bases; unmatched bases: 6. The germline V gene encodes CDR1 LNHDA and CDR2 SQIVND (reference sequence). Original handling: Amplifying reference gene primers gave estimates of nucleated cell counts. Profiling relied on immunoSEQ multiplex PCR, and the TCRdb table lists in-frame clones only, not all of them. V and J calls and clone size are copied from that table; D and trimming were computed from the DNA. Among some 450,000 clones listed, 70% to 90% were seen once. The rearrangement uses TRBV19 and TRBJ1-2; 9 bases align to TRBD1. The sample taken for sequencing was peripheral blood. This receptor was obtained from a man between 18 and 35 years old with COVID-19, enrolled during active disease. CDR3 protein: CASSTLDRGDYGYTF. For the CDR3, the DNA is TGTGCCAGTAGTACCTTGGACAGGGGAGACTATGGCTACACCTTC.